This TCR beta chain was identified in a study of siplizumab effects on memory and regulatory T cells. Study-wide results and caveats: Proliferating Tregs from siplizumab cultures lacked functional confirmation of suppression.

Some clones are missing from TCRdb's copy, which holds only in-frame ones; the method was immunoSEQ multiplex PCR. Of about 87,000 clones in the sample, about nine tenths were seen once. The CDR3 totals 15 residues. V lost 4 bases and J 5 bases, leaving 17 bases between the germline ends. Germline V gene data show CDR1 as MGHDK and CDR2 as SYGVNS. Regarding this clone: Antigen unknown.

Sequenced sample: CD4+ T cells sorted from blood. The chain carries TRBV25-1 and TRBJ2-5; TRBD1 might be the D (6 bases). The TCR sequence derives from a human donor in good health. CDR3 sequence: CASSGKGWGQETQYF. The DNA for the CDR3 is TGTGCCAGCAGTGGGAAGGGCTGGGGGCAGGAGACCCAGTACTTC.